This TCR beta chain was documented in a study of blood T cell repertoires in COVID-19. CDR1 LNHNV and CDR2 YYDKDF come from the germline V gene (reference sequence). The CDR3 has 12 amino acids. The V end was cut by 3 bases, the J end by 4 bases, with 7 bases between. TCRdb keeps only in-frame clones here, not all; method: immunoSEQ multiplex PCR. In the table there are 120,000 or so clones, roughly 88% of which are singletons. The rearrangement uses TRBV15 and TRBJ2-7, with D maybe TRBD2 (5 bases). Sequencing was carried out using peripheral blood. The TCR comes from a man aged 35 to 55 with acute or convalescent COVID-19. CDR3 coding DNA: TGTGCCACCAGCAGCCGGGGATACGAGCAGTACTTC. This sequence encodes CATSSRGYEQYF. Together with reference TRBV15 and TRBJ2-7, the CDR3 gives the full variable domain: DAMVIQNPRYQVTQFGKPVTLSCSQTLNHNVMYWYQQKSSQAPKLLFHYYDKDFNNEADTPDNFQSRRPNTSFCFLDIRSPGLGDTAMYLCATSSRGYEQYFGPGTRLTVT.